This T cell receptor beta chain is from a study of beta chain features in type 1 diabetes. General observations from the study: Cells with high TCR expression could be over-represented when cDNA is sequenced. Among patients with Type 1 diabetes, TCRB CDR3s were moderately but significantly shorter in every one of the four CD4+ subsets.

The study reverse transcribed the entire isolated RNA, so it sequenced expressed TCRB transcripts. TCRdb's copy holds only in-frame clones and misses some; the assay was immunoSEQ multiplex PCR. The repertoire includes almost 350,000 clones, approximately 10% of them detected once, and less than 1.2% sits in the top ten. Of note for this clone: Its cognate antigen is unknown.

The length of the CDR3 is 15 residues. Germline assignment: CDR1 LNHDA and CDR2 SQIVND (reference sequence). The ends were cut back, 6 bases at V and 5 bases at J, with 19 bases in the middle. The sequencing input was central memory CD4+ T cells from blood. The sequence was obtained from a man under 40 with type 1 diabetes. The rearrangement joins TRBV19 to TRBJ2-5; no clear D gene. CDR3 in DNA: TGTGCCAGTAGCCCCCAGCCAGGAAGGGTCGAGACCCAGTACTTC. Translating it yields CASSPQPGRVETQYF.